The 4 T cell receptor beta chains presented below share a single source sample, sequenced in a study of blood T cells in healthy people across ages. It was with a sample-barcoded 5' primer and a J-beta primer mix that a second PCR of roughly 7 to 12 cycles was run. MiXCR, applied by TCRdb to the 5' RACE reads, yields one record per CDR3 protein. The profile shows around 800,000 distinct CDR3 sequences, around 45% of them singletons. The sequenced sample was blood. These receptors all stem from a man in his sixties in good health.

This clonotype has more than one count but fewer than ten. This chain links TRBV4-3 with TRBJ1-3; tentatively, D is TRBD1 (5 bases). Trimming stripped 4 bases from V and 1 base from J, with 8 bases between. CDR1 is LGHNA, CDR2 YSLEER, per germline. This CDR3 spans 14 amino acids. This CDR3 reads CASSPRDSGNTIYF. Written as DNA, the CDR3 is TGCGCCAGCAGCCCCAGGGATTCTGGAAACACCATATATTTT.

The gene calls are TRBV6-2 or TRBV6-3 and TRBJ1-1; D is unresolved. The length of the CDR3 is 15 residues. Trimming removed 2 bases from V and 1 base from J, with 11 bases in between. CDR1 is MNHEY, CDR2 SVGEGT, per germline. The CDR3 nucleotides read TGTGCCAGCAGTTACGGGATGGGGTCGAACACTGAAGCTTTCTTT. This translates into CASSYGMGSNTEAFF.

V gene TRBV20-1 combines with J gene TRBJ2-1, with a weak D call TRBD2 (5 bases). CDR3 length equals 14 residues. Trimming left V 6 bases short and J 6 bases short, with 18 bases between. Germline CDR1 is DFQATT and CDR2 is SNEGSKA (reference sequence). DNA for the CDR3: TGCAGTGCAAAGGCCCTAGCTGGCTTCAATGAGCAGTTCTTC. Translation gives CSAKALAGFNEQFF.

This chain joins TRBV20-1 and TRBJ2-3; no reliable D call. CDR3 size: 18 residues. Deletions cut 2 bases from V and 6 bases from J, with 27 bases between. CDR1 DFQATT and CDR2 SNEGSKA come from the germline V gene (reference sequence). The CDR3 reads CSARPRSSQFSIADTQYF. CDR3 DNA sequence: TGCAGTGCTAGACCCCGCTCTTCGCAGTTCAGCATTGCCGATACGCAGTATTTT.